This passage covers 7 T cell receptor beta chains from one sample sequenced in a study of cytomegalovirus exposure and HLA in healthy donors. Primers for the PCR totalled 60 Vbeta and 13 Jbeta. Method: immunoSEQ multiplex PCR; TCRdb's copy keeps in-frame clones and lacks some. Among 180,000 or so clones listed, less than 80% were seen once. The specimen was PBMCs. All receptors derive from a female donor in good health and CMV-seronegative.

As for this clone: The junction and the germline gene differ at one end; a read error may be behind it. The chain has TRBV5-1 and TRBJ2-6; 9 bases map to TRBD2. The CDR3 length is 22 residues. Germline CDR1 reads SGHRS; CDR2 reads YFSETQ. The CDR3 DNA follows: TGCGCCAGCAGTTTCGGGAGTATGGTCCAGCGGGGGGCACACTCTGGGGCCAACGGCCTGACTTTC. Translating it yields CASSFGSMVQRGAHSGANGLTF.

The rearrangement uses TRBV28 and TRBJ2-7; 7 nucleotides align to TRBD2. The germline V gene has CDR1 MDHEN and CDR2 SYDVKM. CDR3 length: 15 amino acids. V gave up 6 bases and J gave up 2 bases; unmatched junction bases: 10. CDR3: CASRLWASGAYEQYF. CDR3 sequence (DNA): TGTGCCAGCAGACTTTGGGCTAGCGGTGCCTACGAGCAGTACTTC.

The chain has TRBV18 and TRBJ2-7; 8 bases align to TRBD1. V was clipped by 0 bases and J by 7 bases; unmatched bases: 14. The CDR3 totals 17 residues. Germline values: CDR1 KGHSH, CDR2 LQKENI. The CDR3 DNA reads as TGTGCCAGCTCACCACCCCGACAGGGGACCTCTCCTAGGGAGCAGTACTTC. Its translation is CASSPPRQGTSPREQYF.

The rearrangement joins TRBV28 to TRBJ2-7; 11 positions match TRBD2. Germline V gene lookup returns CDR1 MDHEN and CDR2 SYDVKM. V gave up 5 bases and J gave up 2 bases; unmatched junction bases: 8. This CDR3 is 16 amino acids long. The CDR3 nucleotides read TGTGCCAGCAGTAAGAGCCCGGGACTAGCGGCCTACGAGCAGTACTTC. Translated: CASSKSPGLAAYEQYF.

Details on this clone: The germline gene is not matched at one end of the junction; a read error may be the cause. This chain connects TRBV27 to TRBJ2-4; no firm D call. The CDR3 loop spans 13 amino acids. CDR1 is MNHEY, CDR2 SMNVEV, per germline (reference sequence). The CDR3, as DNA: TGTGCCAGCAGTTTACTGGGCAAAAACAGTCAGTACTTC. Protein sequence: CASSLLGKNSQYF.

This clone has just one count. V and J are TRBV4-2 and TRBJ1-1, with TRBD1 matching over 7 bases. Germline V gene lookup returns CDR1 LGHNA and CDR2 YNFKEQ. J was trimmed by 1 base and V by 4 bases; bases with no gene match: 6. The CDR3 sequence is 15 residues long. The CDR3 is CASSRGTEENTEAFF. The DNA for the CDR3 is TGTGCCAGCAGCCGGGGGACAGAAGAGAACACTGAAGCTTTCTTT.

The CDR3 here is CASSVSGRSDTQYF. The CDR3 DNA sequence: TGTGCCAGCAGTGTTAGCGGGAGGTCAGATACGCAGTATTTT. The chain couples TRBV2 to TRBJ2-3; 10 positions agree with TRBD2. Per the germline V gene, CDR1 is SNHLY and CDR2 is FYNNEI. CDR3 length: 14 residues. V shed 4 bases and J 4 bases; nucleotides not matched to a gene: 2.